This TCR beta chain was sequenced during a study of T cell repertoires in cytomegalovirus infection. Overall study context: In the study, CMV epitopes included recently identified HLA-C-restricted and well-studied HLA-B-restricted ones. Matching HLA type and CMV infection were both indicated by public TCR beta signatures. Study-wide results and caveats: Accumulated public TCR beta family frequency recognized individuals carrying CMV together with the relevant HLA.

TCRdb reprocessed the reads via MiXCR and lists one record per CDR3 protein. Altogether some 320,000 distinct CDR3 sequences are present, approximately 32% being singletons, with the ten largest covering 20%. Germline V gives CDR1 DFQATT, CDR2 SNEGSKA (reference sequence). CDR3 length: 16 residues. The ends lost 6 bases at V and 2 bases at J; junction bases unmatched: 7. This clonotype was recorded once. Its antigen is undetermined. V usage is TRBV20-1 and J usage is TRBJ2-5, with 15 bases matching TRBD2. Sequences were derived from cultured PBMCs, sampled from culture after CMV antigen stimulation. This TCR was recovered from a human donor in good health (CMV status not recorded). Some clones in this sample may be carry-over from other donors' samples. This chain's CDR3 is CSAEGLAGGKQETQYF. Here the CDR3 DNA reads TGCAGTGCGGAGGGACTAGCGGGGGGCAAACAAGAGACCCAGTACTTC.